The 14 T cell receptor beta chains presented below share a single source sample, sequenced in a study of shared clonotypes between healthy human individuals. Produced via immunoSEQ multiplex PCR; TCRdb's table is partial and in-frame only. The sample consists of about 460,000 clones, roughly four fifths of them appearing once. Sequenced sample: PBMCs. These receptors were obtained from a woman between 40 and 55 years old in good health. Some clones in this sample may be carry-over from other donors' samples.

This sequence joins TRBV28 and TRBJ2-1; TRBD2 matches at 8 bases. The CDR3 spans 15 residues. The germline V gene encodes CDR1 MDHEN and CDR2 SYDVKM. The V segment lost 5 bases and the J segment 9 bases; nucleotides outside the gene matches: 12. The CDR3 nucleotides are TGTGCCAGCAGTCCCAGCGGGAGTTCCCCCAGTGAGCAGTTCTTC. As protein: CASSPSGSSPSEQFF.

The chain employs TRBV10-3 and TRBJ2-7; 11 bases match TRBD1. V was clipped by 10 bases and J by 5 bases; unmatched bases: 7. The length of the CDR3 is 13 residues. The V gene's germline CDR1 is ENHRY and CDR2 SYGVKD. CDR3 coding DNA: TGTGCCACCGGGACAGGGGGTATCGACGAGCAGTACTTC. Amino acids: CATGTGGIDEQYF.

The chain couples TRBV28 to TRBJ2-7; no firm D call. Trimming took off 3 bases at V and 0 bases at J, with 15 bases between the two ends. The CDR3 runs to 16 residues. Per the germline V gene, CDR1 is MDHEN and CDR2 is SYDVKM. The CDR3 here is CASSFPSGRSSYEQYF. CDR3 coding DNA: TGTGCCAGCAGTTTCCCCTCTGGGCGGAGCTCCTACGAGCAGTACTTC.

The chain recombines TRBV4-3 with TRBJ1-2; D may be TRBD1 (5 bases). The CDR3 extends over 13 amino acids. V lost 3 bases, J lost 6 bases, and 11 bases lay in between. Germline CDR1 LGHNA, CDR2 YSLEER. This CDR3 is CASSHLTADGYTF. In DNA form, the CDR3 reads TGCGCCAGCAGCCATCTGACAGCAGATGGCTACACCTTC.

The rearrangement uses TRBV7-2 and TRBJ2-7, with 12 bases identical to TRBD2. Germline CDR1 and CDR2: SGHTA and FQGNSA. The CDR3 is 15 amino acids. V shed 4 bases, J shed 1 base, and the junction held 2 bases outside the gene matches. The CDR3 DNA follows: TGTGCCAGCAGCTACCTAGCGGGAGGGTCCTACGAGCAGTACTTC. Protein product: CASSYLAGGSYEQYF.

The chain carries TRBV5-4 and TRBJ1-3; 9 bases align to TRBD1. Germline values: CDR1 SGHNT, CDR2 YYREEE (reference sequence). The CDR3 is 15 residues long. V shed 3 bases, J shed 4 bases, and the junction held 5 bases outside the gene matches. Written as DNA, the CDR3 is TGTGCCAGCAGCTCAAAACAGGGGGCAGGAAACACCATATATTTT. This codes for CASSSKQGAGNTIYF.

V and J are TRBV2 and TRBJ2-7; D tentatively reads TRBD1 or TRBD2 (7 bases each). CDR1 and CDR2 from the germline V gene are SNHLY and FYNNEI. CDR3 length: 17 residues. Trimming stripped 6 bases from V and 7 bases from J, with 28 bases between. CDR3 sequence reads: CASSPYLGSGGSGEQYF. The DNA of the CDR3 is TGTGCCAGCAGCCCCTACCTCGGGTCAGGGGGTAGCGGGGAGCAGTACTTC.

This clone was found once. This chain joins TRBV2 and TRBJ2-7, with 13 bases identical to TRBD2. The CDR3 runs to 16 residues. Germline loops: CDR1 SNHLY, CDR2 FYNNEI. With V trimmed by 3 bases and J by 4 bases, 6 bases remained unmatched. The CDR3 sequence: CASSDRLAGGEYEQYF. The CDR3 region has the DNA TGTGCCAGCAGTGACCGACTAGCGGGAGGTGAATACGAGCAGTACTTC.

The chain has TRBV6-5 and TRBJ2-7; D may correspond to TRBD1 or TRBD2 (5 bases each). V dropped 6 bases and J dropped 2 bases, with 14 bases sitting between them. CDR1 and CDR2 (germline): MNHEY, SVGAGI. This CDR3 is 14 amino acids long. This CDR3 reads CASSGDPLTYEQYF. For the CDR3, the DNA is TGTGCCAGCAGCGGGGACCCCCTAACCTACGAGCAGTACTTC.

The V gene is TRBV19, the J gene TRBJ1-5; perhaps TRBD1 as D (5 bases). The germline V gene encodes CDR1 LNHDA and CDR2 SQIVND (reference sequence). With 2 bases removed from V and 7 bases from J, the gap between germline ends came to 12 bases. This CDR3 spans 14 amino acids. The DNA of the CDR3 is TGTGCCAGTAGTATATGGGGGGTTTGGCAGCCCCAGCATTTT. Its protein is CASSIWGVWQPQHF.

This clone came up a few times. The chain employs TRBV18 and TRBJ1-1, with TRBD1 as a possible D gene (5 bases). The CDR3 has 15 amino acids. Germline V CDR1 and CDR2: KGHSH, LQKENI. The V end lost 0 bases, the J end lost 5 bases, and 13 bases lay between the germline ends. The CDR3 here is CASSPPTHRGTEAFF. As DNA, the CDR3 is TGTGCCAGCTCACCACCTACCCACCGGGGGACTGAAGCTTTCTTT. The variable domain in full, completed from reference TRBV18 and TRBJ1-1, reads NAGVMQNPRHLVRRRGQEARLRCSPMKGHSHVYWYRQLPEEGLKFMVYLQKENIIDESGMPKERFSAEFPKEGPSILRIQQVVRGDSAAYFCASSPPTHRGTEAFFGQGTRLTVV.

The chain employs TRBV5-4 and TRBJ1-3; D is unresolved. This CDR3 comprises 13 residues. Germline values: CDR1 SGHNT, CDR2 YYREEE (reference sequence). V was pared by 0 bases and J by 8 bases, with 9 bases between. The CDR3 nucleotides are TGTGCCAGCAGCTTGGATGGAGAGGACACCATATATTTT. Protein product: CASSLDGEDTIYF.

The CDR3 coding sequence is TGTGCCAGCAGTGAACAACCCACCGGGACAGGGCTTTACGAGCAGTACTTC. This sequence encodes CASSEQPTGTGLYEQYF. The rearrangement uses TRBV6-1 and TRBJ2-7; 9 nucleotides match TRBD1. The CDR3 length is 17 residues. The V gene's germline CDR1 is MNHNS and CDR2 SASEGT. With 2 bases clipped from V and 4 bases from J, the junction kept 12 bases outside the gene matches.

The DNA of the CDR3 is TGTGCCAGCAGTGAATATGCCAATGAGCAGTTCTTC. The encoded protein is CASSEYANEQFF. The chain recombines TRBV25-1 with TRBJ2-1; no clear D. V was cut by 0 bases and J by 6 bases, with 3 bases left in between. Looked up from germline, CDR1 is MGHDK and CDR2 is SYGVNS. The CDR3 sequence is 12 residues long.